Listed below are T cell receptor beta chains from one sample, sequenced in a study of blood T cell repertoires in COVID-19. Using immunoSEQ multiplex PCR, the repertoire was profiled, and TCRdb retains in-frame clones only, with some absent. The data contain about 140,000 clones, around 89% of them seen just once; the ten biggest clones take up approximately 11%. Sequencing used peripheral blood. The receptors originated from an elderly woman with acute or convalescent COVID-19. Both conserved end residues are part of each CDR3. D genes are given only for firm matches. Some rows have no size entry. The others give once, few or many, or a class for an expanded clone.

d_call | clone_size | j_call | v_call | cdr3_nt | cdr3_aa
TRBD1 | - | TRBJ1-6 | TRBV27 | TGTGCCAGCGCGACAGGGAGTACCTATAATTCACCCCTCCACTTT | CASATGSTYNSPLHF
- | once | TRBJ2-1 | TRBV5-1 | TGCGCCAGCAGCTTGACAGGCACTCCCTACAATGAGCAGTTCTTC | CASSLTGTPYNEQFF
- | - | TRBJ1-4 | TRBV19 | TGTGCCAGTTCCGGGGATAATGAAAAACTGTTTTTT | CASSGDNEKLFF
TRBD1 | once | TRBJ2-2 | TRBV30 | TGTGCCTGGGTACAAGCAGGGGGAGAAACCACCGGGGAGCTGTTTTTT | CAWVQAGGETTGELFF
TRBD2 | once | TRBJ2-5 | TRBV5-1 | TGCGCCAGCAGCTCGTTAAAGGGACTAGCGGTAGAGACCCAGTACTTC | CASSSLKGLAVETQYF
TRBD1 | - | TRBJ1-2 | TRBV18 | TGTGCCAGCTCAACGGGACAGGGGGACTATGGCTACACCTTC | CASSTGQGDYGYTF
- | - | TRBJ1-1 | TRBV2 | TGTGCCAGCAGACGTGACTGGAACACTGAAGCTTTCTTT | CASRRDWNTEAFF
TRBD1 | - | TRBJ1-2 | TRBV18 | TGTGCCAGCTCACCATTTGACGCAGGGGGCTTTACTAACTATGGCTACACCTTC | CASSPFDAGGFTNYGYTF
TRBD2 | - | TRBJ2-2 | TRBV28 | TGTGCCAGCAGTGCTAGCGGGGGCCTCACCGGGGAGCTGTTTTTT | CASSASGGLTGELFF
TRBD1 | - | TRBJ1-4 | TRBV29-1 | TGCAGCGTGACCGGGACAGATTCAACTAATGAAAAACTGTTTTTT | CSVTGTDSTNEKLFF
TRBD1 | once | TRBJ1-6 | TRBV2 | TGTGCCAGCAGTGACAGGGACAGGGTGGATTCACCCCTCCACTTT | CASSDRDRVDSPLHF
- | - | TRBJ1-2 | TRBV6-6 | TGTGCCAGCAGTTACTCGAAGGGGGAATATGGCTACACCTTC | CASSYSKGEYGYTF
TRBD1 | - | TRBJ1-2 | TRBV29-1 | TGCAGCGTTGGGGGACAGGGTATAACGTATGGCTACACCTTC | CSVGGQGITYGYTF
TRBD2 | - | TRBJ2-3 | TRBV2 | TGTGCCAGCAGTGTCACTAGCGGGGGTGGAGATACGCAGTATTTT | CASSVTSGGGDTQYF
TRBD1 | - | TRBJ2-5 | TRBV4-2 | TGTGCCAGCAGCCAAGAGGGACAGCAAGAGACCCAGTACTTC | CASSQEGQQETQYF
TRBD1 | - | TRBJ2-1 | TRBV24-1 | TGTGCCACCAGTGATTCGGCAGGGGGCTCATACAATGAGCAGTTCTTC | CATSDSAGGSYNEQFF
TRBD1 | - | TRBJ1-4 | TRBV19 | TGTGCCAGTAGTGGACAGGACGTCGCTAATGAAAAACTGTTTTTT | CASSGQDVANEKLFF
TRBD1 | few | TRBJ1-5 | TRBV19 | TGTGCCAGTAGTATAAGGGACAGGCCCAATCAGCCCCAGCATTTT | CASSIRDRPNQPQHF
- | - | TRBJ2-7 | TRBV18 | TGTGCCAGCTCTCGGGGGGCGGAGTACGAGCAGTACTTC | CASSRGAEYEQYF
- | - | TRBJ1-5 | TRBV19 | TGTGCCAGTAGTACGATGACTCCCCCGGGACAGCCCCAGCATTTT | CASSTMTPPGQPQHF
TRBD1 | - | TRBJ1-4 | TRBV7-2 | TGTGCCAGCAGCTTCAGGGGGGCGGGTGAAAAACTGTTTTTT | CASSFRGAGEKLFF
- | - | TRBJ1-2 | TRBV5-1 | TGCGCCAGCAGCTTGGATAGGGACTCCTCCTATGGCTACACCTTC | CASSLDRDSSYGYTF
TRBD1 | - | TRBJ2-3 | TRBV7-3 | TGTGCCAGCAGCTGGGGGACAGGGAGCACAGATACGCAGTATTTT | CASSWGTGSTDTQYF
TRBD2 | - | TRBJ2-3 | TRBV2 | TGTGCCAGCAGTTCGCCCGGGACTAGCGGGGGGGCCGTTGGCCGCACAGATACGCAGTATTTT | CASSSPGTSGGAVGRTDTQYF
- | - | TRBJ1-1 | TRBV2 | TGTGCCAGCAGTGAAGATCAGGGCATGAACACTGAAGCTTTCTTT | CASSEDQGMNTEAFF
TRBD1 | - | TRBJ1-2 | TRBV6-1 | TGTGCCAGCAGTGATCCCCCAGGGGGAAACTATGGCTACACCTTC | CASSDPPGGNYGYTF
TRBD1 | - | TRBJ2-5 | TRBV18 | TGTGCCAGCTCATCTCAGGGGGCTGGGGAGACCCAGTACTTC | CASSSQGAGETQYF
TRBD1 | once | TRBJ1-6 | TRBV6-5 | TGTGCCAGCAGTTACTCGACAGGGGATGATAATTCACCCCTCCACTTT | CASSYSTGDDNSPLHF
- | once | TRBJ2-7 | TRBV9 | TGTGCCAGCAGCGTAGGCCAGGGGACCTCGCAGTACTTC | CASSVGQGTSQYF
TRBD1 | - | TRBJ2-1 | TRBV14 | TGTGCCAGCAGCCAAGTACCCTCGGGGGGACAGGGATTTCGGACCAACAATGAGCAGTTCTTC | CASSQVPSGGQGFRTNNEQFF
- | - | TRBJ2-7 | TRBV21-1 | TGTGCCAACTCACCCCTCAAGAGACAGGTGTGCGAGCAGTACTTC | CANSPLKRQVCEQYF